The next 21 T cell receptor beta chains were all read from a single sample in a study of CD8+CD57+ T cells in acquired aplastic anemia. The template used for profiling TCR beta VDJ and CDR3 was genomic DNA. TCRdb redid the calling of the reads with MiXCR, one entry per CDR3 protein. The repertoire holds about 170,000 distinct CDR3 sequences, with roughly 40% as singletons. Sequenced material: sorted CD4+, CD8+, or CD8+CD57+ T cells (not recorded which) from PBMCs. These receptors were obtained from a human donor in good health.

The chain joins TRBV15 to TRBJ1-2, with TRBD1 matching over 12 bases. V lost 8 bases and J lost 4; bases outside the gene matches: 11. Per the germline V gene, CDR1 is LNHNV and CDR2 is YYDKDF (reference sequence). The length of the CDR3 is 16 residues. The CDR3 sequence: CATFGTGGDLTYGYTF. The DNA for the CDR3 is TGTGCCACCTTTGGGACAGGGGGCGATCTCACCTATGGCTACACCTTC.

Ten or more counts support this clonotype. The rearrangement uses TRBV12-3 or TRBV12-4 and TRBJ2-7; D might be TRBD1 or TRBD2, each matching 6 bases. The length of the CDR3 is 16 residues. Trimming left V 6 bases short and J 8 bases short, with 26 bases between. The CDR3 sequence is CASSLSGWGRGGQQYF. CDR3 nucleotide sequence: TGTGCCAGCAGCTTAAGTGGGTGGGGCAGGGGAGGTCAGCAGTACTTC.

V and J are TRBV5-6 and TRBJ2-2, with a tentative D call TRBD1 (6 bases). Looked up from germline, CDR1 is SGHDT and CDR2 is YYEEEE. With 0 bases removed from V and 7 bases from J, the gap between germline ends came to 16 bases. The CDR3 is 16 residues long. The DNA of the CDR3 is TGTGCCAGCAGCTTGGACAGGGTCCCGATAGGCGGGGAGCTGTTTTTT. Its protein is CASSLDRVPIGGELFF.

A single count supports this clonotype. At one end the junction does not follow the germline gene, possibly because of a read error. The V gene is TRBV5-1, the J gene TRBJ2-3; D possibly corresponds to TRBD2 (7 bases). The CDR3 is 15 amino acids. Germline CDR1 and CDR2: SGHRS and YFSETQ. The CDR3: CASSSGGGSGDTQYF. The CDR3 nucleotides read TGCGCCAGCAGCTCGGGCGGGGGCAGCGGAGATACACAGTATTTT.

This clonotype was counted at least ten times. The rearrangement joins TRBV7-2 to TRBJ2-1; TRBD1 matches 8 bases. This CDR3 comprises 17 residues. With V trimmed by 5 bases and J by 4 bases, 13 bases remained unmatched. Germline V gives CDR1 SGHTA, CDR2 FQGNSA. CDR3 in DNA: TGTGCCAGCAGCCGTCCCTACGACAGGGGTGAATACAATGAGCAGTTCTTC. Protein sequence: CASSRPYDRGEYNEQFF. Complete variable domain (other parts from reference TRBV7-2 and TRBJ2-1): GAGVSQSPSNKVTEKGKDVELRCDPISGHTALYWYRQSLGQGLEFLIYFQGNSAPDKSGLPSDRFSAERTGGSVSTLTIQRTQQEDSAVYLCASSRPYDRGEYNEQFFGPGTRLTVL.

In its sample, this clonotype was seen once. The J gene is TRBJ1-1, the V gene TRBV20-1; tentative D call: TRBD1 (5 bases). The germline gives CDR1 DFQATT, CDR2 SNEGSKA (reference sequence). This CDR3 has 12 amino acids. V was clipped by 4 bases and J by 8 bases, with 14 bases between them. The CDR3 is CSANVGGGEAFF. CDR3 sequence (DNA): TGCAGTGCTAATGTTGGGGGAGGGGAAGCTTTCTTT.

The chain carries TRBV3-1 and TRBJ1-3; D gene ambiguous. Germline V gene sequence: CDR1 LGHDT, CDR2 YNNKEL (reference sequence). The V and J ends lost 6 bases and 4 bases respectively, with 19 bases between them. The CDR3 is made up of 16 amino acids. The CDR3 loop is CASSPSGIGLGNTIYF. CDR3 DNA: TGTGCCAGCAGTCCCTCCGGGATCGGGTTAGGAAACACCATATATTTT.

In this sample, this clonotype turned up many times. The chain couples TRBV14 to TRBJ1-6; D uncertain. CDR1 SGHDN and CDR2 FVKESK come from the germline V gene. The CDR3 contains 13 residues. V shed 0 bases and J shed 9 bases, with 6 bases lying between them. The CDR3 reads CASSQDTSSPLHF. DNA for the CDR3: TGTGCCAGCAGCCAAGATACGAGTTCACCCCTCCACTTT.

The gene calls are TRBV6-1 and TRBJ2-2; perhaps D is TRBD1 or TRBD2 (5 bases each). V shed 8 bases and J shed 4 bases, with 17 bases lying between them. CDR1 MNHNS and CDR2 SASEGT come from the germline V gene. The CDR3 covers 15 residues. DNA of the CDR3: TGTGCCAGCGTAGGGGCGGTTCGGGGCACCGGGGAGCTGTTTTTT. Protein product: CASVGAVRGTGELFF.

This clonotype was detected many times. The V call is TRBV27, the J call TRBJ2-2; no clear D. Germline V lookup: CDR1 MNHEY, CDR2 SMNVEV (reference sequence). V lost 5 bases to trimming and J lost 4 bases, with 5 bases between them. The CDR3 has 12 residues. Here the CDR3 reads CASSTSTGELFF. DNA of the CDR3: TGTGCCAGCAGTACCAGCACCGGGGAGCTGTTTTTT.

V and J are TRBV19 and TRBJ2-7, with 10 bases matching TRBD2. V lost 11 bases and J lost 0; bases outside the gene matches: 10. CDR1 and CDR2 from the germline V gene are LNHDA and SQIVND (reference sequence). The CDR3 loop spans 15 amino acids. The CDR3 here is CAWIIAGGRSYEQYF. The CDR3, as DNA: TGTGCCTGGATTATAGCGGGAGGACGCTCCTACGAGCAGTACTTC. The whole variable domain, remainder taken from reference TRBV19 and TRBJ2-7, is DGGITQSPKYLFRKEGQNVTLSCEQNLNHDAMYWYRQDPGQGLRLIYYSQIVNDFQKGDIAEGYSVSREKKESFPLTVTSAQKNPTAFYLCAWIIAGGRSYEQYFGPGTRLTVT.

The chain joins TRBV11-1 to TRBJ2-1, with D unclear. Germline V gene data show CDR1 as SGHAT and CDR2 as FQDESV (reference sequence). The V end was cut by 3 bases, the J end by 0 bases, with 9 bases between. The CDR3 is 15 residues long. CDR3 residues: CASSFDSSSYNEQFF. Written as DNA, the CDR3 is TGTGCCAGCAGCTTCGACTCGAGCTCCTACAATGAGCAGTTCTTC.

J is TRBJ2-3 and V is TRBV19; D is ambiguous. The V gene lost 2 bases and the J gene lost 2 bases, with 8 bases spanning the gap. CDR3 length: 14 residues. Germline V gene lookup returns CDR1 LNHDA and CDR2 SQIVND (reference sequence). The CDR3 DNA follows: TGTGCCAGTAGTATAAGAGCCCCCACAGATACGCAGTATTTT. It specifies CASSIRAPTDTQYF.

V is TRBV20-1 and J is TRBJ2-3; 9 bases are a match to TRBD2. Germline lookup yields CDR1 DFQATT and CDR2 SNEGSKA (reference sequence). The CDR3 has 16 residues. Trimming removed 1 base from V and 4 bases from J; junction bases left unmatched: 9. The CDR3 loop reads CSARATSGREADTQYF. CDR3 nucleotides: TGCAGTGCTAGAGCCACTAGCGGGCGCGAAGCAGATACGCAGTATTTT.

The chain recombines TRBV20-1 with TRBJ2-1, with D perhaps TRBD1 or TRBD2 (5 bases each). CDR1 is DFQATT and CDR2 is SNEGSKA in the germline V gene (reference sequence). The CDR3 sequence is 14 residues long. The ends were cut back, 3 bases at V and 6 bases at J, with 15 bases in the middle. Here the CDR3 reads CSASRDVRPNEQFF. In DNA form, the CDR3 reads TGCAGTGCTAGCCGGGACGTCCGCCCCAATGAGCAGTTCTTC.

This clonotype was recorded many times. The rearrangement links TRBV7-2 to TRBJ1-5, with D possibly matching TRBD1 (5 bases). The CDR3 is made up of 15 amino acids. V was clipped by 5 bases and J by 2 bases, with 13 bases between them. Germline CDR1 reads SGHTA; CDR2 reads FQGNSA. The CDR3 sequence is CASSPSRERNQPQHF. The CDR3 DNA reads TGTGCCAGCAGCCCCTCCAGGGAGCGCAATCAGCCCCAGCATTTT. Drawing the rest from reference TRBV7-2 and TRBJ1-5, the complete variable domain is GAGVSQSPSNKVTEKGKDVELRCDPISGHTALYWYRQSLGQGLEFLIYFQGNSAPDKSGLPSDRFSAERTGGSVSTLTIQRTQQEDSAVYLCASSPSRERNQPQHFGDGTRLSIL.

The V and J genes are TRBV7-2 and TRBJ1-6; D uncertain. The germline CDR1 and CDR2 sequences are SGHTA and FQGNSA. CDR3 size: 15 residues. Trimming pared 3 bases from V and 11 bases from J, leaving 17 bases between. CDR3 sequence reads: CASSFREAQNPPLHF. Written as DNA, the CDR3 is TGTGCCAGCAGCTTTAGGGAAGCTCAGAATCCACCCCTCCACTTT.

The V gene is TRBV29-1, the J gene TRBJ2-7, with D perhaps being TRBD1 or TRBD2 (5 bases each). V shed 0 bases and J shed 5 bases, with 8 bases lying between them. The germline V gene has CDR1 SQVTM and CDR2 ANQGSEA. This CDR3 has 12 residues. CDR3 region: CSVEDGTHEQYF. The CDR3 region has the DNA TGCAGCGTTGAAGATGGGACCCACGAGCAGTACTTC.

This clonotype was counted a few times. The gene calls are TRBV27 and TRBJ1-1; TRBD1 aligns across 7 bases. V trimming: 3 bases; J trimming: 1 base; junction bases outside the gene matches: 5. CDR1 and CDR2 (germline): MNHEY, SMNVEV (reference sequence). The CDR3 consists of 15 residues. The CDR3 DNA reads as TGTGCCAGCAGTTTCGGGAACAGGGGGAACACTGAAGCTTTCTTT. It codes for CASSFGNRGNTEAFF.

This clonotype occurred many times. The genes are TRBV9 and TRBJ2-7, with 7 bases aligning to TRBD1. This CDR3 spans 16 amino acids. With 2 bases clipped from V and 0 bases from J, the junction kept 8 bases outside the gene matches. The germline CDR1 and CDR2 sequences are SGDLS and YYNGEE. Here the CDR3 DNA reads TGTGCCAGCAGCGTTGGATCCGGGACAGTCTCCTACGAGCAGTACTTC. It codes for CASSVGSGTVSYEQYF.

With regard to this clonotype: A much larger clonotype is one base distant, so this may be a read error. The rearrangement uses TRBV11-1 and TRBJ2-7; 7 positions match TRBD2. With 9 bases clipped from V and 2 bases from J, the junction kept 22 bases outside the gene matches. Germline V gene data show CDR1 as SGHAT and CDR2 as FQDESV (reference sequence). This CDR3 has 18 residues. This CDR3 is CARSRTLPREGRTYEQYF. CDR3 nucleotides: TGTGCCAGGAGCCGAACCCTCCCTAGGGAGGGGCGGACCTACGAGCAGTACTTC.